This passage covers 28 T cell receptor beta chains from one sample sequenced in a study of blood T cell repertoires in COVID-19. Libraries were prepared by immunoSEQ multiplex PCR; TCRdb keeps only in-frame clonotypes and omits some of them. The data show 40,000 to 55,000 clones, about 80% seen once. Source material: peripheral blood. The receptor source for this set is a man between 65 and 85 years old with acute or convalescent COVID-19.

In this sample, this clone turned up once. The chain combines TRBV18 with TRBJ1-1, with D possibly being TRBD1 (5 bases). Trimming pared 3 bases from V and 1 base from J, leaving 6 bases between. This CDR3 region has 13 residues. Germline assignment: CDR1 KGHSH and CDR2 LQKENI. CDR3 protein: CASSPTENTEAFF. The CDR3 DNA sequence: TGTGCCAGCTCACCGACAGAGAACACTGAAGCTTTCTTT.

This chain joins TRBV10-3 and TRBJ1-2; 8 bases map to TRBD1. The CDR3 has 13 residues. Trimming cost V 7 bases and J 6 bases; bases outside gene matches: 7. Germline CDR1 ENHRY, CDR2 SYGVKD. CDR3 in DNA: TGTGCCATCACCTCAGGGGGCGGGCATGGCTACACCTTC. It yields the protein CAITSGGGHGYTF.

The J gene is TRBJ1-5, the V gene TRBV27, with a weak D call TRBD1 (6 bases). Trimming shortened V by 2 bases and J by 0 bases, and 14 bases separated the two germline ends. The CDR3 runs to 17 residues. Germline CDR1 and CDR2: MNHEY and SMNVEV (reference sequence). DNA of the CDR3: TGTGCCAGCAGTTTAACGGCAGGGGCCCTTAGCAATCAGCCCCAGCATTTT. Translated: CASSLTAGALSNQPQHF.

The chain couples TRBV5-1 to TRBJ1-5; unclear D gene. Germline V lookup: CDR1 SGHRS, CDR2 YFSETQ. CDR3 size: 13 residues. Trimming stripped 4 bases from V and 5 bases from J, with 10 bases between. CDR3 sequence: CASSIETDQPQHF. CDR3 DNA: TGCGCCAGCAGCATAGAAACGGATCAGCCCCAGCATTTT.

This clone was counted a single time. CDR3: CASRTLGTVSGYTF. The CDR3 coding sequence is TGTGCCAGCAGAACACTCGGGACAGTATCAGGCTACACCTTC. The chain recombines TRBV6-5 with TRBJ1-2; TRBD1 agrees at 7 bases. V lost 6 bases to trimming and J lost 8 bases; unmatched junction nucleotides: 12. The length of the CDR3 is 14 residues. Germline CDR1 is MNHEY and CDR2 is SVGAGI.

The chain uses TRBV19 and TRBJ1-4; D unresolved. The CDR3 spans 13 residues. V was trimmed by 5 bases and J by 8 bases, leaving 12 bases between them. Germline values: CDR1 LNHDA, CDR2 SQIVND (reference sequence). The DNA for the CDR3 is TGTGCCAGTAGTCCCCCCACGAGAGAAAAACTGTTTTTT. Its translation: CASSPPTREKLFF.

The chain couples TRBV30 to TRBJ1-6; D remains unclear. CDR3 length: 16 residues. Trimming left V 0 bases short and J 0 bases short, with 9 bases between. The V gene's germline CDR1 is GTSNPN and CDR2 SVGIG (reference sequence). The CDR3 DNA sequence: TGTGCCTGGAGTGTAACGGGGAGCTCCTATAATTCACCCCTCCACTTT. Translating gives CAWSVTGSSYNSPLHF. The full variable domain, completed using reference TRBV30 and TRBJ1-6, is SQTIHQWPATLVQPVGSPLSLECTVEGTSNPNLYWYRQAAGRGLQLLFYSVGIGQISSEVPQNLSASRPQDRQFILSSKKLLLSDSGFYLCAWSVTGSSYNSPLHFGNGTRLTVT.

The J gene is TRBJ1-2, the V gene TRBV7-2, with TRBD1 identical over 7 bases. Germline trimming cut 5 bases from V and 3 bases from J; bases unmatched to any gene: 6. Germline loops: CDR1 SGHTA, CDR2 FQGNSA. The CDR3 covers 14 residues. The CDR3: CASSPRDSHYGYTF. DNA of the CDR3: TGTGCCAGCAGCCCTCGGGACAGTCACTATGGCTACACCTTC.

The chain uses TRBV4-2 and TRBJ2-7; 9 bases agree with TRBD1. The CDR3 is 15 amino acids. Germline CDR1 is LGHNA and CDR2 is YNFKEQ. V lost 1 base, J lost 1 base, and 2 bases stayed unmatched. Here the CDR3 reads CASSQGTGESYEQYF. In DNA, the CDR3 is TGTGCCAGCAGCCAAGGGACAGGGGAGTCCTACGAGCAGTACTTC.

This clone has only a few counts. This rearrangement joins TRBV9 to TRBJ1-4, with D tentatively TRBD1 (5 bases). V was clipped by 0 bases and J by 4 bases, with 7 bases between them. CDR3 length: 14 amino acids. The germline V gene has CDR1 SGDLS and CDR2 YYNGEE. The CDR3 coding sequence is TGTGCCAGCAGCGTAGGACAGTTTAATGAAAAACTGTTTTTT. It yields the protein CASSVGQFNEKLFF.

The rearrangement joins TRBV6-1 to TRBJ1-5; a weak D match, TRBD1 (5 bases). In germline, CDR1 is MNHNS, CDR2 SASEGT. The CDR3 runs 15 residues. V gave up 1 base and J gave up 6 bases, with 13 bases separating them. CDR3 coding DNA: TGTGCCAGCAGTGAAGGGGAAACAGGATTTCAGCCCCAGCATTTT. This codes for CASSEGETGFQPQHF.

The gene calls are TRBV3-1 (or the pseudogene TRBV3-2) and TRBJ2-7; D uncertain. Per germline, CDR1 LGHDT and CDR2 YNNKEL (reference sequence). The germline V and J ends were trimmed by 0 bases and 6 bases, with 9 bases remaining between them. This CDR3 is built from 13 residues. Written as DNA, the CDR3 is TGTGCCAGCAGCCAAGATCGACACGGCGAGCAGTACTTC. Protein: CASSQDRHGEQYF.

This chain connects TRBV4-2 to TRBJ1-5; 11 nucleotides align to TRBD1. This CDR3 has 15 residues. Trimming took 1 base from V and 7 from J; bases not matched to a gene: 3. The germline V gene has CDR1 LGHNA and CDR2 YNFKEQ. CDR3 coding DNA: TGTGCCAGCAGCCAAGGGACAGGGGGCCGACAGCCCCAGCATTTT. It yields the protein CASSQGTGGRQPQHF.

The V and J genes are TRBV27 and TRBJ2-2, with no clear D. Germline CDR1 reads MNHEY; CDR2 reads SMNVEV (reference sequence). V was clipped by 5 bases and J by 6 bases, with 10 bases between them. This CDR3 contains 13 residues. CDR3 sequence: CASSQSVAGELFF. The CDR3 bases are TGTGCCAGCAGTCAATCGGTAGCCGGGGAGCTGTTTTTT.

CDR3 DNA: TGTGCCAGCAGCTTGCGGCCTGGCTACACCTTC. This encodes CASSLRPGYTF. This sequence joins TRBV7-9 and TRBJ1-2, with no clear D. The CDR3 has 11 amino acids. The germline CDR1 and CDR2 sequences are SEHNR and FQNEAQ (reference sequence). The V and J ends lost 3 bases and 7 bases respectively, with 6 bases between them.

The V and J genes are TRBV5-4 and TRBJ2-3; perhaps TRBD2 as D (6 bases). This CDR3 is built from 15 residues. Between the trimmed V and J ends, which lost 0 bases and 2 bases, there was a span of 10 bases. CDR1 is SGHNT and CDR2 is YYREEE in the germline V gene (reference sequence). CDR3 nucleotides: TGTGCCAGCAGCTTGGACGGCGGGGCCACAGATACGCAGTATTTT. Amino acids: CASSLDGGATDTQYF. Based on the CDR3 plus reference TRBV5-4 and TRBJ2-3, the full variable domain is ETGVTQSPTHLIKTRGQQVTLRCSSQSGHNTVSWYQQALGQGPQFIFQYYREEENGRGNFPPRFSGLQFPNYSSELNVNALELDDSALYLCASSLDGGATDTQYFGPGTRLTVL.

This chain links TRBV19 with TRBJ1-5; D is undetermined. Germline lookup yields CDR1 LNHDA and CDR2 SQIVND (reference sequence). Between the trimmed V and J ends, which lost 1 base and 2 bases, there was a span of 3 bases. The CDR3 covers 13 residues. Here the CDR3 DNA reads TGTGCCAGTAGTATAGGCGGCAATCAGCCCCAGCATTTT. It codes for CASSIGGNQPQHF.

The chain combines TRBV7-9 with TRBJ1-1; 10 nucleotides align to TRBD1. Germline trimming cut 5 bases from V and 4 bases from J; bases unmatched to any gene: 4. The CDR3 runs 14 residues. Germline V CDR1 and CDR2: SEHNR, FQNEAQ (reference sequence). CDR3 nucleotide sequence: TGTGCCAGCAGCGACGGGACAGGGGCCACTGAAGCTTTCTTT. It codes for CASSDGTGATEAFF. Full variable domain (outside the CDR3, taken from reference TRBV7-9 and TRBJ1-1): DTGVSQNPRHKITKRGQNVTFRCDPISEHNRLYWYRQTLGQGPEFLTYFQNEAQLEKSRLLSDRFSAERPKGSFSTLEIQRTEQGDSAMYLCASSDGTGATEAFFGQGTRLTVV.

The chain joins TRBV18 to TRBJ1-1, with D perhaps TRBD1 (5 bases). The length of the CDR3 is 15 residues. V was clipped by 1 base and J by 4 bases, with 13 bases between them. CDR1 and CDR2 (germline): KGHSH, LQKENI. The CDR3 is CASSPQSGLGTEAFF. CDR3 sequence (DNA): TGTGCCAGCTCACCACAGTCAGGGCTCGGCACTGAAGCTTTCTTT.

This clone was seen only a few times. The rearrangement uses TRBV19 and TRBJ2-3, with D possibly being TRBD1 (5 bases). Trimming shortened V by 6 bases and J by 6 bases, and 10 bases separated the two germline ends. Germline loops: CDR1 LNHDA, CDR2 SQIVND (reference sequence). CDR3 length: 12 amino acids. As DNA, the CDR3 is TGTGCCAGTAGACAAGCAGGGGATACGCAGTATTTT. This codes for CASRQAGDTQYF. Filled out from reference TRBV19 and TRBJ2-3, the complete variable domain reads DGGITQSPKYLFRKEGQNVTLSCEQNLNHDAMYWYRQDPGQGLRLIYYSQIVNDFQKGDIAEGYSVSREKKESFPLTVTSAQKNPTAFYLCASRQAGDTQYFGPGTRLTVL.

This clone is medium-sized by share. This rearrangement joins TRBV5-1 to TRBJ2-5, with 8 bases matching TRBD2. The V gene end was trimmed by 5 bases and the J gene end by 4 bases; junction bases not matched to a gene: 10. Germline CDR1 reads SGHRS; CDR2 reads YFSETQ. The CDR3 totals 15 residues. Here the CDR3 DNA reads TGCGCCAGCAGGGTGGTAGCGGGGCTAGGAGAGACCCAGTACTTC. Translation gives CASRVVAGLGETQYF.

The chain has TRBV27 and TRBJ1-1; D unclear. The V and J ends lost 3 bases and 2 bases respectively, with 13 bases between them. This CDR3 is built from 15 residues. CDR1 and CDR2 from the germline V gene are MNHEY and SMNVEV (reference sequence). The CDR3 sequence: CASSFDERANTEAFF. CDR3 nucleotide sequence: TGTGCCAGCAGTTTTGATGAGAGAGCTAACACTGAAGCTTTCTTT.

This clone was seen a few times. This chain uses TRBV4-2 with TRBJ1-2; 8 nucleotides align to TRBD1. The CDR3 consists of 16 residues. Germline CDR1 is LGHNA and CDR2 is YNFKEQ. V shed 2 bases and J 3 bases; nucleotides not matched to a gene: 8. The CDR3 region is CASSQPDRDKDYGYTF. CDR3 nucleotide sequence: TGTGCCAGCAGCCAACCGGACAGGGATAAAGACTATGGCTACACCTTC.

This chain links TRBV6-5 with TRBJ2-1, with 7 bases aligning to TRBD2. Losses at the gene ends were 6 bases for V and 5 bases for J; bases not matched to a gene: 10. The CDR3 consists of 15 residues. From germline, CDR1 is MNHEY and CDR2 SVGAGI. CDR3 in amino acids: CASRGSRGVNNEQFF. CDR3 coding DNA: TGTGCCAGCAGGGGATCTCGGGGGGTAAACAATGAGCAGTTCTTC.

The chain uses TRBV7-6 and TRBJ2-1, with 10 nucleotides matching TRBD2. The CDR3 runs to 16 residues. Germline loops: CDR1 SGHVS, CDR2 FNYEAQ. V lost 5 bases and J lost 2; bases outside the gene matches: 6. The CDR3 nucleotides read TGTGCCAGCAGCCCGTTAGCGGGGGGACCCTACAATGAGCAGTTCTTC. Translated: CASSPLAGGPYNEQFF.

The V call is TRBV10-3, the J call TRBJ1-3; 10 bases align to TRBD1. J lost 7 bases, V lost 6 bases, and 6 bases had no gene match. Germline CDR1 is ENHRY and CDR2 is SYGVKD. The CDR3 length is 14 residues. The CDR3 is CAIRGQGSENTIYF. DNA of the CDR3: TGTGCCATCAGGGGACAGGGGTCAGAGAACACCATATATTTT.

This clone was seen only a few times. The V call is TRBV5-6, the J call TRBJ2-5; no firm D call. Germline V lookup: CDR1 SGHDT, CDR2 YYEEEE. The CDR3 has 13 residues. Between the trimmed V and J ends, which lost 0 bases and 3 bases, there was a span of 6 bases. Written as DNA, the CDR3 is TGTGCCAGCAGCTTGGTAGCCGAAGAGACCCAGTACTTC. This gives the protein CASSLVAEETQYF.

The rearrangement joins TRBV5-6 to TRBJ2-7; D unclear. Germline V gene lookup returns CDR1 SGHDT and CDR2 YYEEEE. The length of the CDR3 is 13 residues. V was trimmed by 4 bases and J by 0 bases, leaving 8 bases between them. CDR3 residues: CASSRMASYEQYF. DNA for the CDR3: TGTGCCAGCAGCCGTATGGCCTCCTACGAGCAGTACTTC.